Reported below is one T cell receptor (beta chain). Its antigen is still unknown. This CDR3 has 17 amino acids. Germline assignment: CDR1 SGHDN and CDR2 FVKESK. The ends were cut back, 1 base at V and 2 bases at J, with 18 bases in the middle. These data are taken from a study of long-term antiretroviral therapy in people with HIV. Study-wide findings and caveats: ART adherence, viral resistance and therapy changes were not recorded. Control repertoires displayed wider CDR3 length ranges than the HIV repertoires.

Investigators performed immunoSEQ version v3.0 at survey level. The protocol was immunoSEQ multiplex PCR, while the TCRdb copy is restricted to in-frame clones and leaves out a portion. The table lists about 22,000 clones, approximately 76% of them singletons. Every single participant having HIV got treatment inside the United States. The clonotype originates from a woman aged 35 to 49 with HIV. The input for sequencing was unsorted PBMCs, taken around 1.8 years before starting antiretroviral therapy. The V and J genes are TRBV14 and TRBJ2-7; D may correspond to TRBD1 or TRBD2 (5 bases each). The CDR3 loop reads CASSQAGRDPSTYEQYF. In DNA, the CDR3 is TGTGCCAGCAGCCAAGCAGGCCGGGACCCGTCGACCTACGAGCAGTACTTC.